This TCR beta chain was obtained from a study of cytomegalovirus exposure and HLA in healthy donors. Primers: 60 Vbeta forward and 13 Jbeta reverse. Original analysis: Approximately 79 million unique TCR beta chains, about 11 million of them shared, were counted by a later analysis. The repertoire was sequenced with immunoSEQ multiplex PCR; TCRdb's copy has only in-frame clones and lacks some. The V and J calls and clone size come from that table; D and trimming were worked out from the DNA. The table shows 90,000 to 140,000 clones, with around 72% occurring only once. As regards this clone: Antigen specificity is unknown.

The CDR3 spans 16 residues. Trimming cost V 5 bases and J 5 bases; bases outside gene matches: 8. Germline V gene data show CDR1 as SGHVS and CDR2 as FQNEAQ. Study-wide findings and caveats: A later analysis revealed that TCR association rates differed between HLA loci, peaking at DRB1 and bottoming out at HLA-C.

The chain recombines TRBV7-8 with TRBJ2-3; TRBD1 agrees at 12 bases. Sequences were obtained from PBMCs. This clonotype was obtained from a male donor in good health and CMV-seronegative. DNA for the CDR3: TGTGCCAGCAGCGTAACCGGGACAGGGGGCAGAGATACGCAGTATTTT. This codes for CASSVTGTGGRDTQYF.